Presented here are 18 T cell receptor beta chains from one specimen sequenced in a study of cytomegalovirus exposure and HLA in healthy donors. The PCR contained 60 Vbeta and 13 Jbeta primers. Clones were read by immunoSEQ multiplex PCR, and TCRdb kept only the in-frame ones, dropping some. The sample records 150,000 or so clones, more than 75% being singletons. Sequencing used PBMCs. These receptors originate from a man between 18 and 29 years old in good health and CMV-seropositive.

This sequence joins TRBV23-1 and TRBJ2-7, with D perhaps matching TRBD2 (5 bases). TRBV23-1 carries the ORF label, with uncertain function. V shed 6 bases and J shed 12 bases, with 15 bases lying between them. There are 11 residues in the CDR3. As DNA, the CDR3 is TGCGCCAGCAGCCTAGCCGGGGTCCGGTACTTC. Its protein product is CASSLAGVRYF.

CDR3 in DNA: TGTGCCAGCAGCTATTTTGAGAGCCAGACCCAGTACTTC. It codes for CASSYFESQTQYF. The chain uses TRBV7-9 and TRBJ2-5; no reliable D call. V lost 4 bases, J lost 6 bases, and 12 bases lay in between. The CDR3 contains 13 residues. Germline V gene sequence: CDR1 SEHNR, CDR2 FQNEAQ (reference sequence).

This clone has just a few counts. The chain couples TRBV5-1 to TRBJ1-1; a possible D gene is TRBD1 (6 bases). Germline lookup yields CDR1 SGHRS and CDR2 YFSETQ. Trimming cost V 3 bases and J 8 bases, with 17 bases left between them. This CDR3 has 14 amino acids. DNA of the CDR3: TGCGCCAGCAGCTCCGACAGGTTTATAGCGGAAGCTTTCTTT. It specifies CASSSDRFIAEAFF.

This chain joins TRBV11-2 and TRBJ2-1; 7 bases are shared with TRBD2. The V segment lost 4 bases and the J segment 9 bases; nucleotides outside the gene matches: 6. The CDR3 runs 13 residues. Germline CDR1 and CDR2: SGHAT and FQNNGV. The CDR3 loop is CASSSTSPGEQFF. Written as DNA, the CDR3 is TGTGCCAGCAGCTCGACTAGCCCTGGTGAGCAGTTCTTC.

The rearrangement uses TRBV6-5 and TRBJ2-5; 12 nucleotides match TRBD2. Germline lookup yields CDR1 MNHEY and CDR2 SVGAGI. There are 15 residues in the CDR3. V was pared by 2 bases and J by 6 bases, with 4 bases of the junction left unmatched. The CDR3 DNA reads TGTGCCAGCAGTTACGCTAGCGGGAGGGGCAAGACCCAGTACTTC. Translation: CASSYASGRGKTQYF.

This clone was found a few times. This rearrangement joins TRBV6-1 to TRBJ2-7, with 15 positions matching TRBD2. Germline CDR1 and CDR2: MNHNS and SASEGT. The CDR3 extends over 16 amino acids. After removal of 4 bases from V and 0 bases from J, the junction contained 1 base not matched to a gene. The CDR3: CASSGGLAGGSYEQYF. In DNA, the CDR3 is TGTGCCAGCAGTGGGGGACTAGCGGGAGGCTCCTACGAGCAGTACTTC.

The chain combines TRBV11-3 with TRBJ2-3; D perhaps matches TRBD1 (6 bases). This CDR3 comprises 17 residues. V lost 3 bases and J lost 0, with 16 bases in between. CDR1 and CDR2 from the germline V gene are SGHNT and YENEEA. The CDR3 sequence: CASSFIVQGPSTDTQYF. The CDR3 bases are TGTGCCAGCAGCTTTATAGTCCAGGGGCCTAGCACAGATACGCAGTATTTT.

The V and J genes are TRBV28 and TRBJ1-1, with D maybe TRBD1 (6 bases). This CDR3 spans 15 amino acids. V lost 6 bases, J lost 10 bases, and 24 bases lay in between. Germline V gives CDR1 MDHEN, CDR2 SYDVKM. The CDR3, as DNA: TGTGCCAGCAGCGAGCCCAGGAACCTCCGGGGGGCAGCTTTCTTT. It translates to CASSEPRNLRGAAFF.

This sequence joins TRBV28 and TRBJ1-4; tentative D call: TRBD1 (5 bases). Germline V CDR1 and CDR2: MDHEN, SYDVKM. The CDR3 is 14 amino acids. V was pared by 6 bases and J by 7 bases, with 15 bases between. CDR3 loop: CASSLDSSIEKLFF. DNA of the CDR3: TGTGCCAGCAGCCTTGACAGCTCAATTGAAAAACTGTTTTTT.

This sequence joins TRBV18 and TRBJ1-2; TRBD1 is a possible D gene (6 bases). This CDR3 is built from 17 residues. Looked up from germline, CDR1 is KGHSH and CDR2 is LQKENI. The V end was cut by 3 bases, the J end by 0 bases, with 17 bases between. CDR3 sequence (DNA): TGTGCCAGCTCACCTCCCCTTCTGACAGGAACTAACTATGGCTACACCTTC. This codes for CASSPPLLTGTNYGYTF.

The J gene is TRBJ1-1, the V gene TRBV5-6; maybe TRBD1 (6 bases). The germline CDR1 and CDR2 sequences are SGHDT and YYEEEE. V was clipped by 4 bases and J by 1 base, with 14 bases between them. This CDR3 is 15 amino acids long. The CDR3 spells CASSTTRDKNTEAFF. The CDR3 DNA follows: TGTGCCAGCAGCACTACCAGGGACAAGAACACTGAAGCTTTCTTT.

The gene calls are TRBV27 and TRBJ2-7; 8 bases are a match to TRBD2. Germline-derived CDR1 and CDR2 are MNHEY and SMNVEV (reference sequence). V lost 6 bases, J lost 3 bases, and 4 bases stayed unmatched. The CDR3 has 13 residues. The CDR3 DNA reads as TGTGCCAGCAGGCGGGGGGCGGGCTACGAGCAGTACTTC. Translation gives CASRRGAGYEQYF.

This rearrangement joins TRBV5-1 to TRBJ1-4, with 8 bases that match TRBD1. This CDR3 spans 13 amino acids. Trimming removed 5 bases from V and 7 bases from J; junction bases left unmatched: 4. CDR1 is SGHRS and CDR2 is YFSETQ in the germline V gene. The CDR3 protein is CASSWTGREKLFF. The CDR3 DNA sequence: TGCGCCAGCAGTTGGACAGGGCGTGAAAAACTGTTTTTT.

The gene calls are TRBV6-1 and TRBJ2-6; 7 bases agree with TRBD1. The CDR3 covers 18 residues. V was clipped by 1 base and J by 2 bases; unmatched bases: 8. The germline V gene encodes CDR1 MNHNS and CDR2 SASEGT. The CDR3, as DNA: TGTGCCAGCAGTGAAGAGGACAGGACCATCGCTGGGGCCAACGTCCTGACTTTC. The encoded protein is CASSEEDRTIAGANVLTF.

The rearrangement links TRBV9 to TRBJ1-1; TRBD1 matches 8 bases. J gave up 2 bases and V 7 bases, and 4 bases lay outside the gene matches. CDR1 SGDLS and CDR2 YYNGEE come from the germline V gene. The CDR3 has 13 residues. As DNA, the CDR3 is TGTGCCAGCTCGGACAGGGCAAACACTGAAGCTTTCTTT. This codes for CASSDRANTEAFF.

The V gene is TRBV7-8, the J gene TRBJ2-7, with 12 bases identical to TRBD1. Germline V CDR1 and CDR2: SGHVS, FQNEAQ. V shed 4 bases, J shed 1 base, and the junction held 11 bases outside the gene matches. The CDR3 runs to 18 residues. The DNA for the CDR3 is TGTGCCAGCAGCTCCGGGACAGGGGGCTTGGTTTGGTCCTACGAGCAGTACTTC. Protein: CASSSGTGGLVWSYEQYF.

J is TRBJ1-2 and V is TRBV4-1; unclear D gene. The germline V gene encodes CDR1 MGHRA and CDR2 YSYEKL. The CDR3 loop spans 15 amino acids. Between the trimmed V and J ends, which lost 1 base and 5 bases, there was a span of 14 bases. The DNA for the CDR3 is TGCGCCAGCAGCCAAGGGGCCGGCGAGCTTTATGGCTACACCTTC. Translated: CASSQGAGELYGYTF.

This chain joins TRBV29-1 and TRBJ2-7; the match to TRBD2 covers 10 bases. CDR3 length: 13 residues. The trim removed 6 bases at V and 2 bases at J, leaving 4 bases unmatched. From germline, CDR1 is SQVTM and CDR2 ANQGSEA. The CDR3 here is CSVLAGGAYEQYF. For the CDR3, the DNA is TGCAGCGTCTTAGCGGGAGGCGCCTACGAGCAGTACTTC.